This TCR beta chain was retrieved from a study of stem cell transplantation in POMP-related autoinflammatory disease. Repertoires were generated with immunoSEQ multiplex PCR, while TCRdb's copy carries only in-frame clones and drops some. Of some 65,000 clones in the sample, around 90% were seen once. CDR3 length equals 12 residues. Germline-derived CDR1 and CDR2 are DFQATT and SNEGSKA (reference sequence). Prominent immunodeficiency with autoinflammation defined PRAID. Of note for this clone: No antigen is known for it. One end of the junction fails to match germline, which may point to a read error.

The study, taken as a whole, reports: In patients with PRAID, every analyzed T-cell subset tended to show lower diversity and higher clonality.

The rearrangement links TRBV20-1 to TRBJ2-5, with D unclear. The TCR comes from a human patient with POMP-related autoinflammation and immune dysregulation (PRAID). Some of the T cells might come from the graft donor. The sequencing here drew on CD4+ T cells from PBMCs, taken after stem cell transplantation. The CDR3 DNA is TGCAGTGCTAGTATCTCCCAAGGGACCCAGTACTTC. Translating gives CSASISQGTQYF.